A selection of T cell receptor beta chains follows, all from one sample in a study of blood T cells in healthy people across ages. TCRdb re-analysed the 5' RACE reads in MiXCR, keeping a single row per CDR3 protein. This table has around 2 million distinct CDR3 sequences, about 39% appearing once. Material for sequencing was blood. These receptors all stem from a human donor in good health. Both conserved end residues are part of each CDR3. D genes are given only for firm matches. Only part of the rows carry a size: once, few, many, or a class if the clone is expanded.

d_gene	len	v_gene	j_gene	abundance	CDR3aa	CDR3nt
.	14	TRBV12-3/TRBV12-4	TRBJ2-1	.	CASGGTPHYNEQFF	TGTGCCAGCGGGGGGACTCCACACTACAATGAGCAGTTCTTC
TRBD2	14	TRBV6-5	TRBJ2-3	.	CASAAAGAPGTQYF	TGTGCCAGCGCCGCAGCGGGGGCCCCAGGCACGCAGTATTTT
TRBD1	14	TRBV20-1	TRBJ1-1	once	CSARIPGGGTEAFF	TGCAGTGCTAGGATCCCAGGGGGCGGGACTGAAGCTTTCTTT
.	15	TRBV20-1	TRBJ2-1	.	CSARDNRDPNNEQFF	TGCAGTGCTAGAGATAACCGGGATCCCAACAATGAGCAGTTCTTC
.	17	TRBV12-3/TRBV12-4	TRBJ2-5	.	CASSPLSSGPYQETQYF	TGTGCCAGCAGCCCTTTAAGCAGCGGGCCTTACCAAGAGACCCAGTACTTC
TRBD1	17	TRBV5-1	TRBJ2-1	once	CASSSMRDRGTYNEQFF	TGCGCCAGCAGCTCGATGAGAGACAGGGGAACCTACAATGAGCAGTTCTTC
TRBD1	18	TRBV7-6	TRBJ2-1	.	CASSLGEILGGATNEQFF	TGTGCCAGCAGCTTAGGGGAAATCTTAGGGGGCGCGACCAATGAGCAGTTCTTC
.	13	TRBV2	TRBJ1-1	.	CATYLRGGTEAFF	TGTGCCACCTACCTAAGGGGAGGGACTGAAGCTTTCTTT
.	13	TRBV6-2/TRBV6-3	TRBJ2-5	many	CASSSTEQETQYF	TGTGCCAGCAGTTCGACGGAACAAGAGACCCAGTACTTC
.	11	TRBV6-2/TRBV6-3	TRBJ2-1	many	CASREYNEQFF	TGTGCCAGCAGAGAGTACAATGAGCAGTTCTTC
.	15	TRBV5-6	TRBJ1-5	.	CASSSRGRVAQPQHF	TGTGCCAGCAGCTCCCGAGGGAGAGTGGCTCAGCCCCAGCATTTT
TRBD2	16	TRBV20-1	TRBJ2-3	few	CSARARRGEATDTQYF	TGCAGTGCTAGGGCCCGACGGGGGGAAGCCACAGATACGCAGTATTTT
.	10	TRBV7-2	TRBJ1-2	.	CASSLFGYTF	TGTGCCAGCAGCTTATTTGGCTACACCTTC
.	13	TRBV12-3/TRBV12-4	TRBJ1-4	.	CASSYGTVEKLFF	TGTGCCAGCAGCTATGGGACGGTTGAAAAACTGTTTTTT
TRBD1	12	TRBV29-1	TRBJ2-7	many	CSVRQGPYEQYF	TGCAGCGTTAGACAGGGCCCCTACGAGCAGTACTTC
TRBD2	15	TRBV5-5	TRBJ2-1	.	CASSFRDYYYNEQFF	TGTGCCAGCAGCTTCAGGGACTACTACTACAATGAGCAGTTCTTC
TRBD2	16	TRBV20-1	TRBJ2-3	.	CSARQTGRESADTQYF	TGCAGTGCTAGACAGACGGGGAGGGAGAGCGCAGATACGCAGTATTTT
TRBD1	15	TRBV3-1	TRBJ2-3	.	CASSQTGAIADTQYF	TGTGCCAGCAGCCAGACAGGGGCGATAGCCGATACGCAGTATTTT
.	13	TRBV18	TRBJ1-1	few	CASSPGIYTEAFF	TGTGCCAGCTCACCCGGGATATACACTGAAGCTTTCTTT
.	15	TRBV10-3	TRBJ2-5	.	CAISAQQGISETQYF	TGTGCCATCAGTGCCCAACAGGGTATCTCGGAGACCCAGTACTTC
.	13	TRBV29-1	TRBJ1-6	.	CSVGANRDSPLHF	TGCAGCGTTGGAGCTAACCGGGATTCACCCCTCCACTTT
.	15	TRBV7-3	TRBJ2-3	.	CASSLFPNRGGTQYF	TGTGCCAGCAGCTTATTCCCCAACAGGGGGGGTACGCAGTATTTT
.	14	TRBV4-1	TRBJ2-7	few	CASSQDPVSYEQYF	TGCGCCAGCAGCCAAGACCCGGTGTCCTACGAGCAGTACTTC
.	15	TRBV7-2	TRBJ2-6	.	CASTTGPSGANALTF	TGTGCCAGCACCACAGGACCCTCTGGGGCCAACGCCCTGACTTTC
.	15	TRBV15	TRBJ2-5	.	CATSRDTGRGWTQYF	TGTGCCACCAGCAGAGATACTGGGCGCGGGTGGACCCAGTACTTC
.	12	TRBV28	TRBJ1-6	.	CASSLLVQALHF	TGTGCCAGCAGTTTATTGGTACAGGCCCTCCACTTT
.	14	TRBV28	TRBJ2-1	.	CASSLGRQRNEQFF	TGTGCCAGCAGTTTGGGTCGGCAACGCAATGAGCAGTTCTTC
TRBD1	20	TRBV4-2	TRBJ1-6	.	CASSQDLQGALASYNSPLHF	TGTGCCAGCAGCCAGGATTTACAGGGGGCGTTAGCGTCCTATAATTCACCCCTCCACTTT
TRBD1	15	TRBV5-1	TRBJ2-5	.	CASSLTGTVQETQYF	TGCGCCAGCAGCTTAACCGGGACAGTCCAAGAGACCCAGTACTTC
.	15	TRBV3-1	TRBJ2-3	.	CASSQPDRTTDTQYF	TGTGCCAGCAGCCAACCGGACAGAACAACAGATACGCAGTATTTT
TRBD1	15	TRBV5-1	TRBJ1-1	.	CASSFRQGPLTEAFF	TGCGCCAGCAGCTTTAGACAGGGTCCCCTCACTGAAGCTTTCTTT
.	14	TRBV6-5	TRBJ2-7	.	CASSHTLPPVEQYF	TGTGCCAGCAGCCATACACTCCCTCCGGTCGAGCAGTACTTC